The TCR beta chain described here comes from a study of liver allograft versus peripheral blood T cells. The overall study: Comparative analysis was performed on T cell receptor repertoires from transplanted livers and from recipients' peripheral blood.

Losses at the gene ends were 4 bases for V and 4 bases for J; bases not matched to a gene: 10. Germline V gene lookup returns CDR1 SGDLS and CDR2 YYNGEE. The CDR3 totals 15 residues. Of note for this clonotype: Its matching antigen is unknown.

One entry per CDR3 protein results from TCRdb running MiXCR on the reads. Among fewer than 15,000 distinct CDR3 sequences listed, approximately 19% were seen once. Whole-study results and caveats: The authors reported that T cell receptor repertoires inside liver allografts differed from those in peripheral blood.

The chain links TRBV9 to TRBJ1-2; 7 bases fit TRBD1. This clonotype was sampled from a human patient who had a liver transplant. Some T cells may be graft donor cells. In DNA, the CDR3 is TGTGCCAGCAGCCCTGAGGGACAGCTAAGCTATGGCTACACCTTC. It translates to CASSPEGQLSYGYTF.